Sequencing of this TCR beta chain was carried out in a study of blood T cell repertoires in COVID-19. As processed by the authors: Cell counts per sample came from amplifying reference gene primers. The repertoire was sequenced with immunoSEQ multiplex PCR; TCRdb's copy has only in-frame clones and lacks some. The DNA was the basis for D and trimming; V, J and clone size are from that table. The table includes 150,000 to 200,000 clones, around 82% detected once. The specimen was PBMCs or T cells enriched from blood (not recorded which). This clonotype originated in a woman aged 50 to 65 with acute COVID-19.

The CDR3 reads CASSLRSTRGSGNTIYF. CDR3 DNA sequence: TGTGCCAGCAGCTTGAGATCCACCCGGGGATCTGGAAACACCATATATTTT. The genes are TRBV5-4 and TRBJ1-3; unclear D gene. The CDR3 is made up of 17 amino acids. Germline V lookup: CDR1 SGHNT, CDR2 YYREEE (reference sequence). Trimming removed 1 base from V and 1 base from J, with 15 bases in between. Using reference TRBV5-4 and TRBJ1-3 for the parts outside the CDR3, the full variable domain is ETGVTQSPTHLIKTRGQQVTLRCSSQSGHNTVSWYQQALGQGPQFIFQYYREEENGRGNFPPRFSGLQFPNYSSELNVNALELDDSALYLCASSLRSTRGSGNTIYFGEGSWLTVV.